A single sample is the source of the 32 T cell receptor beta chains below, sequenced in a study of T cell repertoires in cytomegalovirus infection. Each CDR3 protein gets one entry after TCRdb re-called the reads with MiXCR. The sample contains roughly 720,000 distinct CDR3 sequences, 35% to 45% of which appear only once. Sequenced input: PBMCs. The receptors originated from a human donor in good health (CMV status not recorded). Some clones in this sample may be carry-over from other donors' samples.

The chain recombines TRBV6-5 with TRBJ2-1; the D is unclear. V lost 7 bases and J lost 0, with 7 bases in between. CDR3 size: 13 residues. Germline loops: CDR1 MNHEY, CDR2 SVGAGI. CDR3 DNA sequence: TGTGCCAGCAAATATGGCTCCTACAATGAGCAGTTCTTC. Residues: CASKYGSYNEQFF.

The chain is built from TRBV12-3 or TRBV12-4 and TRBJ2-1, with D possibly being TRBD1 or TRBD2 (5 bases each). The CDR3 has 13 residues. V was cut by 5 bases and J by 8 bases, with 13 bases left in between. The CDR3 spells CASSPVGRDEQFF. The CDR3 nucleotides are TGTGCCAGCAGTCCGGTGGGACGGGATGAGCAGTTCTTC.

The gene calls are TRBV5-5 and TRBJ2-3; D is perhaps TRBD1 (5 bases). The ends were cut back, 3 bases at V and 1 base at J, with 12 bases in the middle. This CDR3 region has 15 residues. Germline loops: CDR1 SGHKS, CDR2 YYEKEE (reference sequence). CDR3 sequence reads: CASSYLGRGTDTQYF. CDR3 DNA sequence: TGTGCCAGCAGCTACCTCGGCAGGGGCACAGATACGCAGTATTTT.

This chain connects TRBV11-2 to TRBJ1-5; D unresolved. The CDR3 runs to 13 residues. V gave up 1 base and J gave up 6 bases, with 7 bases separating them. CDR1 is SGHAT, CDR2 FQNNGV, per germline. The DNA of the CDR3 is TGTGCCAGCAGCTTAGGCCGCACTCAGCCCCAGCATTTT. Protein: CASSLGRTQPQHF.

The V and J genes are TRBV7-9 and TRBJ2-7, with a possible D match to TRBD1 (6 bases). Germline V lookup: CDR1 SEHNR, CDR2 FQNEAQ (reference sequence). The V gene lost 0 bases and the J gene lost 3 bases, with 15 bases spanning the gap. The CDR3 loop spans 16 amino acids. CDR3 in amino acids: CASSLALTGWNYEQYF. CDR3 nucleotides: TGTGCCAGCAGCTTAGCGTTAACAGGGTGGAACTACGAGCAGTACTTC.

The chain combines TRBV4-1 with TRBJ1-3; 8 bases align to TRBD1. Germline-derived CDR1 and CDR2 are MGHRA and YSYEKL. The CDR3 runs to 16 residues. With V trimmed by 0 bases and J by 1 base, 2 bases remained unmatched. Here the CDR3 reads CASSQDRTGSGNTIYF. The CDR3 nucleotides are TGCGCCAGCAGCCAAGATCGGACAGGGTCTGGAAACACCATATATTTT.

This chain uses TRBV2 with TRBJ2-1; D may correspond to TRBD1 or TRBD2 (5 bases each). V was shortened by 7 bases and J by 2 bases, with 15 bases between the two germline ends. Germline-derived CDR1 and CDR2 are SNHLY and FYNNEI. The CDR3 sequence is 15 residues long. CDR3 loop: CASTGPDRTYNEQFF. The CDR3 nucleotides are TGTGCCAGCACGGGACCCGACCGTACCTACAATGAGCAGTTCTTC. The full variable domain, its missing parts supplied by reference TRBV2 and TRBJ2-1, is EPEVTQTPSHQVTQMGQEVILRCVPISNHLYFYWYRQILGQKVEFLVSFYNNEISEKSEIFDDQFSVERPDGSNFTLKIRSTKLEDSAMYFCASTGPDRTYNEQFFGPGTRLTVL.

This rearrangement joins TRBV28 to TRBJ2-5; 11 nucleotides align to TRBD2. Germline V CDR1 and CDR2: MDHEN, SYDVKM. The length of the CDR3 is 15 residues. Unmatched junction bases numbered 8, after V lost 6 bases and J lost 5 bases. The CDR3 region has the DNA TGTGCCAGCAGCCGCACTAGCGGGAGCTTGGAGACCCAGTACTTC. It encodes CASSRTSGSLETQYF.

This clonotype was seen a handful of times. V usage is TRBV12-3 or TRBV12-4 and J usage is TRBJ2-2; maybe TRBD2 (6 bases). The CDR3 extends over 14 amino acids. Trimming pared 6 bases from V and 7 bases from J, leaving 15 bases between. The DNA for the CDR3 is TGTGCCAGCAGCACCGACGGGGGTATCGGGGAGCTGTTTTTT. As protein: CASSTDGGIGELFF.

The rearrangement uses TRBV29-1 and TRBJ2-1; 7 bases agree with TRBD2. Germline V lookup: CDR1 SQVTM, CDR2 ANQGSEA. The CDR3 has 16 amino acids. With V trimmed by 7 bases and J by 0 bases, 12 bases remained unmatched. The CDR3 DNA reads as TGCAGCGGTGTGGGTTCTAGCGGTAGCTCCTACAATGAGCAGTTCTTC. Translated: CSGVGSSGSSYNEQFF.

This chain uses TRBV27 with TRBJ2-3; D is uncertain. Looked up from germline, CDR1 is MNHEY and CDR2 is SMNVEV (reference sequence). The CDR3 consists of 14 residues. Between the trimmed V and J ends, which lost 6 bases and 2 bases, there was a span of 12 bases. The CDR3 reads CASRKSRYTDTQYF. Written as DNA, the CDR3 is TGTGCCAGCAGGAAATCGCGGTACACAGATACGCAGTATTTT.

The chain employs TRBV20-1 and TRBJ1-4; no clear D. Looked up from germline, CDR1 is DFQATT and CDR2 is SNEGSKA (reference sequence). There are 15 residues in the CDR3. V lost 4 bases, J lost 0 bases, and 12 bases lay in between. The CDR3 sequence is CSANRRHPTNEKLFF. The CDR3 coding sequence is TGCAGTGCTAATCGTCGACACCCAACTAATGAAAAACTGTTTTTT.

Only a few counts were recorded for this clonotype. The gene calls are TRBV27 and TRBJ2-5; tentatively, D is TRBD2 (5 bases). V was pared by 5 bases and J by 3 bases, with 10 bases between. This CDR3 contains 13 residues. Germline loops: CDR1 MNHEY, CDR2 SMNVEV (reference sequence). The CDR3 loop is CASSPLGEETQYF. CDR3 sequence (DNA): TGTGCCAGCAGTCCCCTCGGGGAAGAGACCCAGTACTTC.

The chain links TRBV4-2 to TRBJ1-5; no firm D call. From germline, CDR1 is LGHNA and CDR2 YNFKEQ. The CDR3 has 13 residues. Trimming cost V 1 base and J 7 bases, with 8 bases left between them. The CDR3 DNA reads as TGTGCCAGCAGCCAAGCGGCGGACCAGCCCCAGCATTTT. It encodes CASSQAADQPQHF.

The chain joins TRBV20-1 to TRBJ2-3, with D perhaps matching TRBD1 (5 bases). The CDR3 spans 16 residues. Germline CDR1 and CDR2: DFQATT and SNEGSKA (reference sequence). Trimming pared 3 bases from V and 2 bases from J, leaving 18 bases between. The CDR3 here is CSASIQDGDFTDTQYF. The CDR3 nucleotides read TGCAGTGCTAGTATACAGGACGGAGATTTCACAGATACGCAGTATTTT.

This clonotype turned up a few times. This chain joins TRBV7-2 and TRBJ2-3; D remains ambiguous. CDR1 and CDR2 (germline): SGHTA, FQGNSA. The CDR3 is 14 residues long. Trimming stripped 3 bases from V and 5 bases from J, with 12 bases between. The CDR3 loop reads CASSFTPFQDTQYF. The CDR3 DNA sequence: TGTGCCAGCAGCTTTACTCCCTTTCAAGATACGCAGTATTTT.

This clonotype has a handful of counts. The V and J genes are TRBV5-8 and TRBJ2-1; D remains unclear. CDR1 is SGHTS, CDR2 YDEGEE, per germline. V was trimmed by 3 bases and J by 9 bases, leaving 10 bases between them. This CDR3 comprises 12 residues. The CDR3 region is CASSYRTIEQFF. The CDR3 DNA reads TGTGCCAGCAGCTACCGAACCATTGAGCAGTTCTTC.

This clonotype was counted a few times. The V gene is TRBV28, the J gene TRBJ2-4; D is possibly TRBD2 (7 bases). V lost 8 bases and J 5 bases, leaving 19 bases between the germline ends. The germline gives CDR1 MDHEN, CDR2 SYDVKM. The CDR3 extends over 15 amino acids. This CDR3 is CASCVGGAAENIQYF. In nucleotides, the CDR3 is TGTGCCAGCTGCGTGGGGGGGGCGGCGGAAAACATTCAGTACTTC.

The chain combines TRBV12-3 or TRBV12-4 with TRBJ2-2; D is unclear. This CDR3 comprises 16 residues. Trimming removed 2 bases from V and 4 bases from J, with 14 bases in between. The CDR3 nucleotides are TGTGCCAGCAGTTTACAAAAGGGCCACGGCACCGGGGAGCTGTTTTTT. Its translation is CASSLQKGHGTGELFF.

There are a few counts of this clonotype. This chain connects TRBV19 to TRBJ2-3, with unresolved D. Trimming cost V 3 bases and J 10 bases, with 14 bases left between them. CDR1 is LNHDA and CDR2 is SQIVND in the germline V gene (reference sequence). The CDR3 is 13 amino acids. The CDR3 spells CASSIDWGRAQYF. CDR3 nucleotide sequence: TGTGCCAGTAGTATCGACTGGGGTAGGGCGCAGTATTTT.

As DNA, the CDR3 is TGTGCCAGCAGCTTCTATGGCTATCCGCCCCAGCATTTT. Amino acids: CASSFYGYPPQHF. This chain connects TRBV5-6 to TRBJ1-5, with no clear D. Germline V gives CDR1 SGHDT, CDR2 YYEEEE. Between the trimmed V and J ends, which lost 2 bases and 9 bases, there was a span of 12 bases. The CDR3 is 13 residues long.

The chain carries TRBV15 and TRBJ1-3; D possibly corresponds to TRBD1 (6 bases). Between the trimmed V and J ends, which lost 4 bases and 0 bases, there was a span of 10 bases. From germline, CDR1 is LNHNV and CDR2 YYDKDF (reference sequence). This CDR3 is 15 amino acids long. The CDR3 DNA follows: TGTGCCACCAGCACTACGACAGGCTCTGGAAACACCATATATTTT. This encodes CATSTTTGSGNTIYF.

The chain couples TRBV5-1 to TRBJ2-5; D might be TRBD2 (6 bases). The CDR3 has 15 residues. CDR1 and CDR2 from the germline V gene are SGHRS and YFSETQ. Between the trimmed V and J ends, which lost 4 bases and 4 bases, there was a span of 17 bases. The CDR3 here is CASSIGPGTGETQYF. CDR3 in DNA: TGCGCCAGCAGCATCGGACCGGGGACTGGAGAGACCCAGTACTTC.

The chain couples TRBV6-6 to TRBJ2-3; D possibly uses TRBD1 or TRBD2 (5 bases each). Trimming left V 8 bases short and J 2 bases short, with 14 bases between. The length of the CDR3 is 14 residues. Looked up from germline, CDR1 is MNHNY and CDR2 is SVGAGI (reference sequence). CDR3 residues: CASERDGYTDTQYF. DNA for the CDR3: TGTGCCAGCGAGAGGGACGGATACACAGATACGCAGTATTTT.

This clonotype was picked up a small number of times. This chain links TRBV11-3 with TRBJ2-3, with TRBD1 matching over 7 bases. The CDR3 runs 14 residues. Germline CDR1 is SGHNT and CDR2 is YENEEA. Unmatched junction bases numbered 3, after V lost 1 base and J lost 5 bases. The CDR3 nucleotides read TGTGCCAGCAGCTTAGGACAGGGCGGAGATACGCAGTATTTT. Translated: CASSLGQGGDTQYF.

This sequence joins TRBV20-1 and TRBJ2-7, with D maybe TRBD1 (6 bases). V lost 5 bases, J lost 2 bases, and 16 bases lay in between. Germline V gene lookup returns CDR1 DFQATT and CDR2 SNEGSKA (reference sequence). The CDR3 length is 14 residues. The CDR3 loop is CSAPPLRGTYEQYF. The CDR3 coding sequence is TGCAGTGCTCCCCCCCTCAGGGGAACCTACGAGCAGTACTTC.

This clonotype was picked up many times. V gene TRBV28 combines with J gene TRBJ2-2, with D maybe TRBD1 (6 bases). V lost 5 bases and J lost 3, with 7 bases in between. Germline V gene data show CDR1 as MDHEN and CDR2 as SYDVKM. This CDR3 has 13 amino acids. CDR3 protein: CASSRTDTGELFF. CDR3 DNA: TGTGCCAGCAGTAGGACAGACACCGGGGAGCTGTTTTTT. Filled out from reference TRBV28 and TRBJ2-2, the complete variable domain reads DVKVTQSSRYLVKRTGEKVFLECVQDMDHENMFWYRQDPGLGLRLIYFSYDVKMKEKGDIPEGYSVSREKKERFSLILESASTNQTSMYLCASSRTDTGELFFGEGSRLTVL.

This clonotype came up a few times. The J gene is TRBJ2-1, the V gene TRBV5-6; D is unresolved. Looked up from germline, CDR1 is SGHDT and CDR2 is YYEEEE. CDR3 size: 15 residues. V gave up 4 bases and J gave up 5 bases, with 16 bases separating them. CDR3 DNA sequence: TGTGCCAGCAGCGGGCTGGGCCCCGGAGACAATGAGCAGTTCTTC. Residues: CASSGLGPGDNEQFF.

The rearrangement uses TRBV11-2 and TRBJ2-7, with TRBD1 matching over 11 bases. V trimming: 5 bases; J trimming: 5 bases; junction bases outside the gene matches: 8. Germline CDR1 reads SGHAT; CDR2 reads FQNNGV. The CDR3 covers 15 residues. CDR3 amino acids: CASSPRRTGGNEQYF. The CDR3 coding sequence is TGTGCCAGCAGCCCACGCCGGACAGGGGGCAACGAGCAGTACTTC. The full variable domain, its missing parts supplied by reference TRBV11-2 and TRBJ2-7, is EAGVAQSPRYKIIEKRQSVAFWCNPISGHATLYWYQQILGQGPKLLIQFQNNGVVDDSQLPKDRFSAERLKGVDSTLKIQPAKLEDSAVYLCASSPRRTGGNEQYFGPGTRLTVT.

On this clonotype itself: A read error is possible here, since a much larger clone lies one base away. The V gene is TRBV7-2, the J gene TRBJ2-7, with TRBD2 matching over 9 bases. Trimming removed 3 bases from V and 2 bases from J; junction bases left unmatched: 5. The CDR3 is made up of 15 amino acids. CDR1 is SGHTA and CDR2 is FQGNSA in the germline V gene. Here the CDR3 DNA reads TGTGCCAGCAGCTTGGATGGCGGGAGGGCCTACGAGCAGTACTTC. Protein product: CASSLDGGRAYEQYF.

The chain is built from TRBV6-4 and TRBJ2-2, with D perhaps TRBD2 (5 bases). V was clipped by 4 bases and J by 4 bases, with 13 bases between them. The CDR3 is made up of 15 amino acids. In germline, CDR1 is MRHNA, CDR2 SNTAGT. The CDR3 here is CASSAGARGTGELFF. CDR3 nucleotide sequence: TGTGCCAGCAGTGCGGGCGCCCGGGGCACCGGGGAGCTGTTTTTT.

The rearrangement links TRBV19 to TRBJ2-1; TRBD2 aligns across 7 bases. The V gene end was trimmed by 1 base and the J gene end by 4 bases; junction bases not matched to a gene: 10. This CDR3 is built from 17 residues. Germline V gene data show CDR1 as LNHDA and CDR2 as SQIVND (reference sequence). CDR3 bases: TGTGCCAGTAGTATAGGGGGTTTGCGGACTAGATACAATGAGCAGTTCTTC. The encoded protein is CASSIGGLRTRYNEQFF.